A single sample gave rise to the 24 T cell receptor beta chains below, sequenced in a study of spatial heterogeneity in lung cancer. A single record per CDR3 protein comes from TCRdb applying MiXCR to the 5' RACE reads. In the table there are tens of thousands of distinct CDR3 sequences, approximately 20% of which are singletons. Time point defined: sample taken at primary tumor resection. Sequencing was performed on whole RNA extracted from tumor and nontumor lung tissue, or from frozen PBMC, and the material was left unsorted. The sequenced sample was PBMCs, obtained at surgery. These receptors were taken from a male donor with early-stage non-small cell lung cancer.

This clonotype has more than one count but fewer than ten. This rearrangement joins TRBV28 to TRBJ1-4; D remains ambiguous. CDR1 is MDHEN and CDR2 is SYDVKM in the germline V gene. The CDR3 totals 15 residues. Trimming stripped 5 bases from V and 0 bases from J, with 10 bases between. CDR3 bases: TGTGCCAGCAGTCCCCGGCCTGCAACTAATGAAAAACTGTTTTTT. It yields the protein CASSPRPATNEKLFF.

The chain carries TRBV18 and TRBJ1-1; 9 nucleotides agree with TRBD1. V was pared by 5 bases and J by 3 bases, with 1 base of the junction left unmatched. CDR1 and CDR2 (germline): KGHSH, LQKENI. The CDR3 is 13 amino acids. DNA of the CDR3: TGTGCCAGCTCATGGGACAGGGACACTGAAGCTTTCTTT. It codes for CASSWDRDTEAFF.

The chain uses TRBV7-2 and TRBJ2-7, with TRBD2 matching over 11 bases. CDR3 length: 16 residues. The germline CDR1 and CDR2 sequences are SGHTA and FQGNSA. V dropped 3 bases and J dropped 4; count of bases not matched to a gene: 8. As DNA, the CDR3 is TGTGCCAGCAGCTTGGGTCCGGGACTAGCGGAATACGAGCAGTACTTC. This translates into CASSLGPGLAEYEQYF.

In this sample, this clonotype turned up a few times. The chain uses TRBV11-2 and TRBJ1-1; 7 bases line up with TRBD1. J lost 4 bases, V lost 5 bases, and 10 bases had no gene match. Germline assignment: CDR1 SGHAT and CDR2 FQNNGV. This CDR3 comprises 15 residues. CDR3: CASSPSRGRFTEAFF. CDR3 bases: TGTGCCAGCAGCCCGAGTAGGGGGCGGTTCACTGAAGCTTTCTTT.

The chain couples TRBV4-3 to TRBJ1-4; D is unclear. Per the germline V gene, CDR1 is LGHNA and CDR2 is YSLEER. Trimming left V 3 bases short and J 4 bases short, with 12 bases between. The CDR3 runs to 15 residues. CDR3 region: CASSHGPRINEKLFF. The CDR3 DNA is TGCGCCAGCAGCCACGGTCCGAGGATTAATGAAAAACTGTTTTTT.

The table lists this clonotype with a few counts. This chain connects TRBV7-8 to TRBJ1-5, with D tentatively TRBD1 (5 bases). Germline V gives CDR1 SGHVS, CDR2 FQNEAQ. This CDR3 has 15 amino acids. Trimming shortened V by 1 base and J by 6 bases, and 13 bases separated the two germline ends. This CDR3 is CASSLEAHQGQPQHF. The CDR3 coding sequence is TGTGCCAGCAGCTTAGAGGCGCATCAGGGTCAGCCCCAGCATTTT.

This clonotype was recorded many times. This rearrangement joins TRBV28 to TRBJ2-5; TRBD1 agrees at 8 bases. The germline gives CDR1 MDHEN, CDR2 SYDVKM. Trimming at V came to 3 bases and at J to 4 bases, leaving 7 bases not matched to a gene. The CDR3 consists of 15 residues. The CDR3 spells CASSFATGDSETQYF. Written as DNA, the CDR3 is TGTGCCAGCAGTTTTGCGACAGGGGATTCAGAGACCCAGTACTTC.

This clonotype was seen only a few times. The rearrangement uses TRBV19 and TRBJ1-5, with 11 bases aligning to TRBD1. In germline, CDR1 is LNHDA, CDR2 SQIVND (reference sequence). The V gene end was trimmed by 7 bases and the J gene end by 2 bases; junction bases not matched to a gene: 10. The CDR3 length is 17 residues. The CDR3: CASTLGTGGNGNQPQHF. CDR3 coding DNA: TGTGCCAGTACCCTGGGGACAGGGGGTAACGGCAATCAGCCCCAGCATTTT.

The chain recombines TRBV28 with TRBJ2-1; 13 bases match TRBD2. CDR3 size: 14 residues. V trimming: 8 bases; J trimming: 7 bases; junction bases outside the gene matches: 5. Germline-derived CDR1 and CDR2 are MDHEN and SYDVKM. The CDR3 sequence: CASGLAGAGNEQFF. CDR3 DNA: TGTGCCAGCGGACTAGCGGGGGCAGGGAATGAGCAGTTCTTC. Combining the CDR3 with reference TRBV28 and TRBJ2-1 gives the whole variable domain DVKVTQSSRYLVKRTGEKVFLECVQDMDHENMFWYRQDPGLGLRLIYFSYDVKMKEKGDIPEGYSVSREKKERFSLILESASTNQTSMYLCASGLAGAGNEQFFGPGTRLTVL.

CDR3 coding DNA: TGTGCCAGCAGCAAACTAAGCGGAGACGAGCAGTACTTC. Its translation is CASSKLSGDEQYF. This sequence joins TRBV7-3 and TRBJ2-7, with a possible D match to TRBD2 (5 bases). CDR1 is SGHTA, CDR2 FQGTGA, per germline. Trimming left V 5 bases short and J 5 bases short, with 13 bases between. The CDR3 spans 13 residues.

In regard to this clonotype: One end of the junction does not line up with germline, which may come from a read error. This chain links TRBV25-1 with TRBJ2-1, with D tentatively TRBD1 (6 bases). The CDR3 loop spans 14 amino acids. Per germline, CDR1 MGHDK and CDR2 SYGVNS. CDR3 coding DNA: TGTGTCAGCAGTGATTATGGGGACATCAGTGAGCAGTTCTTC. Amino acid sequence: CVSSDYGDISEQFF.

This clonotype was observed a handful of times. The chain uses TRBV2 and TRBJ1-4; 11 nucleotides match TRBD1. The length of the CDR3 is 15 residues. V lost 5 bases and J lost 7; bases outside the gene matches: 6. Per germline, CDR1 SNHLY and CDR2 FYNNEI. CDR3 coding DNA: TGTGCCAGCAGTTCGGCCGGGACAGGGGGTGAAAAACTGTTTTTT. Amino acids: CASSSAGTGGEKLFF.

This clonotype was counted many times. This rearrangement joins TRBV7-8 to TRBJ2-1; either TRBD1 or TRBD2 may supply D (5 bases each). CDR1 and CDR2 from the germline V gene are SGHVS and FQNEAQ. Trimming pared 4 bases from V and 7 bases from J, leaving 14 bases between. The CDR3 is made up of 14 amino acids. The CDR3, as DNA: TGTGCCAGCAGCTCCGAACCTGAGGGGAATGAGCAGTTCTTC. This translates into CASSSEPEGNEQFF.

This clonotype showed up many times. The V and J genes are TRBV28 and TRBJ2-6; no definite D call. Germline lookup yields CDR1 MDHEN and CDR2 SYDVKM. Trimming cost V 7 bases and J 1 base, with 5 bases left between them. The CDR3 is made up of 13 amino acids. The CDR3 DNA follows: TGTGCCAGCACCCATTCTGGGGCCAACGTCCTGACTTTC. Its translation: CASTHSGANVLTF.

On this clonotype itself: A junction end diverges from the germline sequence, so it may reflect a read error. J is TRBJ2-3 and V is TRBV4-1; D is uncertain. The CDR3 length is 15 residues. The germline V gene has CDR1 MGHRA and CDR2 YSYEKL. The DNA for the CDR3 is TGTGCCAGCAGCCAAGGTGGAGCAGACACAGATACGCAGTATTTT. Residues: CASSQGGADTDTQYF.

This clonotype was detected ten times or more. The CDR3 DNA reads TGTGCCAGCACCATCGGTCCAGGGACGAACACTGAAGCTTTCTTT. This gives the protein CASTIGPGTNTEAFF. This chain uses TRBV5-6 with TRBJ1-1, with D perhaps TRBD1 (5 bases). Germline V gene sequence: CDR1 SGHDT, CDR2 YYEEEE. The CDR3 extends over 15 amino acids. V was clipped by 6 bases and J by 1 base, with 16 bases between them.

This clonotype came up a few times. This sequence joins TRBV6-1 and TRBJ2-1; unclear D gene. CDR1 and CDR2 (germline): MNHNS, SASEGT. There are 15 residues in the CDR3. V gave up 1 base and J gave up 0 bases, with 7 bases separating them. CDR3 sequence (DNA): TGTGCCAGCAGTGAAGTTCCGAGCTCCTACAATGAGCAGTTCTTC. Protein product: CASSEVPSSYNEQFF.

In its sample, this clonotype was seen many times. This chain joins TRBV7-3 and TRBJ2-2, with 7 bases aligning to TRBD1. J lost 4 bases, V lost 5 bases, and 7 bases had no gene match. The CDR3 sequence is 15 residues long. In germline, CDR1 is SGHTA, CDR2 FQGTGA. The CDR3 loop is CASSTDRAGTGELFF. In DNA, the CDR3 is TGTGCCAGCAGCACAGACAGGGCTGGCACCGGGGAGCTGTTTTTT.

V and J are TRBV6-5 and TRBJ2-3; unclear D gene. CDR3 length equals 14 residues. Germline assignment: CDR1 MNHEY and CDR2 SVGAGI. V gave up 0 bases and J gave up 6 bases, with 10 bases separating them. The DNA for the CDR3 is TGTGCCAGCAGTTACTCATCGCCGTCCGATACGCAGTATTTT. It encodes CASSYSSPSDTQYF.

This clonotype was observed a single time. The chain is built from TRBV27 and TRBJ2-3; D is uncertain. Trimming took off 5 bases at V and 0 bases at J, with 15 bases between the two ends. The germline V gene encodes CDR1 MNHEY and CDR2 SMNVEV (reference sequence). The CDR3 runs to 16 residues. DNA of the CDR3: TGTGCCAGCAGTAAGGGATCGGGCGGCAGCACAGATACGCAGTATTTT. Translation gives CASSKGSGGSTDTQYF.

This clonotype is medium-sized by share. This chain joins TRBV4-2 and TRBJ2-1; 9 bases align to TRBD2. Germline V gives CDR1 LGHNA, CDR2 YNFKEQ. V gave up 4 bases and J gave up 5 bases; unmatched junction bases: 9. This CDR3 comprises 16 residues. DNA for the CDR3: TGTGCCAGCAGCCCTGAACCCAGCGGGGGGCACAATGAGCAGTTCTTC. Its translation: CASSPEPSGGHNEQFF.

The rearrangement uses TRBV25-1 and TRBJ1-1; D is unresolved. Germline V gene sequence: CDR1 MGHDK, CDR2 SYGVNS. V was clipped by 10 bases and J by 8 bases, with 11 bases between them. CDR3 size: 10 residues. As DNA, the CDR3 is TGTGCCACCCTGGACGGGGAAGCTTTCTTT. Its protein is CATLDGEAFF.

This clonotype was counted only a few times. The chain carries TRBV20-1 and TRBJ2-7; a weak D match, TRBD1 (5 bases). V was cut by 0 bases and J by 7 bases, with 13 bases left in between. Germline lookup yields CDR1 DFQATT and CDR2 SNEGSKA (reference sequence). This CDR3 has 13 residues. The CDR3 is CSARDQGLREQYF. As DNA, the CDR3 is TGCAGTGCTAGAGATCAGGGATTGAGAGAGCAGTACTTC.

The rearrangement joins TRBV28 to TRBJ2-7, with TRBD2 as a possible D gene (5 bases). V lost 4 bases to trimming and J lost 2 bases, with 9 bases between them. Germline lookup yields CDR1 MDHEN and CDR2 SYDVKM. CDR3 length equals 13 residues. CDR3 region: CASSSLAPYEQYF. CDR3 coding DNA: TGTGCCAGCAGTTCTCTAGCCCCCTACGAGCAGTACTTC.